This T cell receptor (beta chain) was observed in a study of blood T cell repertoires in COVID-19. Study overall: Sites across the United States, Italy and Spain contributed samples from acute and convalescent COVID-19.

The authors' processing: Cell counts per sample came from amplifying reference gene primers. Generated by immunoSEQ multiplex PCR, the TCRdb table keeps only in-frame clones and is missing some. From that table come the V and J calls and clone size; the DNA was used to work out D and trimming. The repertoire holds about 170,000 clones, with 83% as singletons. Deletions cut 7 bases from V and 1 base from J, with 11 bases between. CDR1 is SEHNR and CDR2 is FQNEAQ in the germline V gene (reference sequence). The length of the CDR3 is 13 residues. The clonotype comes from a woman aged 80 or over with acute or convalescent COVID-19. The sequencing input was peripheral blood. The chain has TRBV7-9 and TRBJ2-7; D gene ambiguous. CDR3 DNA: TGTGCCAGCACCGGAGTTGAATCCTACGAGCAGTACTTC. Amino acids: CASTGVESYEQYF.